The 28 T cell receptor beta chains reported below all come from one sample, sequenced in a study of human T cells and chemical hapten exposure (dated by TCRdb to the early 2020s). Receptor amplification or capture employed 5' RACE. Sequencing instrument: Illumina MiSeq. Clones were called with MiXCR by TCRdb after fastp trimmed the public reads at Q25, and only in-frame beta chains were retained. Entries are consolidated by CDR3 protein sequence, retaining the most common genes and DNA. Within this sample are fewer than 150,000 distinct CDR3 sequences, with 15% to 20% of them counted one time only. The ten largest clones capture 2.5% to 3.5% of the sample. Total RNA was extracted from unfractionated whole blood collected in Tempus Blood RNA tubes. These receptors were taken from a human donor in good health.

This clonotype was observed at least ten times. In DNA form, the CDR3 reads TGTGCCAGCAGCCAGGGACAAGTCTACGAGCAGTACTTC. As protein: CASSQGQVYEQYF. The chain joins TRBV6-5 to TRBJ2-7; tentative D call: TRBD1 (6 bases). Germline loops: CDR1 MNHEY, CDR2 SVGAGI. The CDR3 is made up of 13 amino acids. V lost 6 bases and J lost 3, with 12 bases in between.

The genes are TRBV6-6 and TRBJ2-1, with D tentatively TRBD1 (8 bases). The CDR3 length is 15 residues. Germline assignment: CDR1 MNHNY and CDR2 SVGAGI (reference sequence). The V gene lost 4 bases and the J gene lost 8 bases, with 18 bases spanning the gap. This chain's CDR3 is CASSSRGQGGDEQFF. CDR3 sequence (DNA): TGTGCCAGCAGTTCCCGAGGACAGGGAGGGGATGAGCAGTTCTTC.

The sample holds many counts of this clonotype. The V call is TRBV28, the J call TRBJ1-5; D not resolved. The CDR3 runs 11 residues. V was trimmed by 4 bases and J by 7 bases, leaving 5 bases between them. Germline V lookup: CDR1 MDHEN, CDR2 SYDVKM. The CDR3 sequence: CASSSEQPQHF. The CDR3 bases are TGTGCCAGCAGTTCCGAACAGCCCCAGCATTTT.

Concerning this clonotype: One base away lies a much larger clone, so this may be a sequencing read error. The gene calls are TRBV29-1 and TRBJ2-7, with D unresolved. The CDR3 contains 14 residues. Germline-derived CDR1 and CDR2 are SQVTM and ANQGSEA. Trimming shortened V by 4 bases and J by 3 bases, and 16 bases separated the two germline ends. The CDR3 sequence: CSVARQDSIYEQYF. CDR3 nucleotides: TGCAGCGTTGCTCGGCAGGATTCGATCTACGAGCAGTACTTC.

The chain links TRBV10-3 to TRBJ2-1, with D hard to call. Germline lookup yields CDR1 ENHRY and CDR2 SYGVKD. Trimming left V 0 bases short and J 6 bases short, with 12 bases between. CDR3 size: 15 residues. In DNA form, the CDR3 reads TGTGCCATCAGTGAGTCGGGTCCCATCATCAATGAGCAGTTCTTC. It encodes CAISESGPIINEQFF.

Here the CDR3 DNA reads TGTGCCAGCAGCGGACAGGAGAATACTCAGTTCTTC. Translated: CASSGQENTQFF. The gene calls are TRBV3-1 and TRBJ2-1; 7 nucleotides match TRBD1. V lost 5 bases to trimming and J lost 13 bases; unmatched junction nucleotides: 8. The CDR3 has 12 amino acids. The germline V gene encodes CDR1 LGHDT and CDR2 YNNKEL (reference sequence).

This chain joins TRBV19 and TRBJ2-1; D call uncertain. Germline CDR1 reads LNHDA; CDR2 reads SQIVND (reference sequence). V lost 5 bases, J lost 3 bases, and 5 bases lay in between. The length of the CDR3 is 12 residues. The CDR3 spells CASSWGYNEQFF. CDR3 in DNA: TGTGCCAGTAGTTGGGGCTACAATGAGCAGTTCTTC. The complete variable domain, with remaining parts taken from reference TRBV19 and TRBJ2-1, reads DGGITQSPKYLFRKEGQNVTLSCEQNLNHDAMYWYRQDPGQGLRLIYYSQIVNDFQKGDIAEGYSVSREKKESFPLTVTSAQKNPTAFYLCASSWGYNEQFFGPGTRLTVL.

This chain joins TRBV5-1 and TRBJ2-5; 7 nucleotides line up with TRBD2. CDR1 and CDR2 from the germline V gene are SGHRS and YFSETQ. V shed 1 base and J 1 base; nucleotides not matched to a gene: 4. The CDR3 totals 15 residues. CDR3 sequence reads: CASSLSLAAQETQYF. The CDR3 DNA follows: TGCGCCAGCAGCTTGAGTCTAGCGGCCCAAGAGACCCAGTACTTC.

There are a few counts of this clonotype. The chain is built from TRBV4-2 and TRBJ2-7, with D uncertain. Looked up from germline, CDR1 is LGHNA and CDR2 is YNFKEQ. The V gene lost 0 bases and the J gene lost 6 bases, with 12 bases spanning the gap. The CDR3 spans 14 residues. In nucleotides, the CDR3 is TGTGCCAGCAGCCAAGATTCAGGAATAGGCGAGCAGTACTTC. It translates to CASSQDSGIGEQYF.

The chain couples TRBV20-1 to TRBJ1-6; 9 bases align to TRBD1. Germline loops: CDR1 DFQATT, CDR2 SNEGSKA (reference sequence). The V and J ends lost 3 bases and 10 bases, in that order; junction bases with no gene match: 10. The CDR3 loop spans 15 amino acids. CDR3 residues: CSASLQGASRSPLHF. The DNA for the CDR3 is TGCAGTGCTAGTTTACAGGGGGCGAGTCGCTCACCCCTCCACTTT.

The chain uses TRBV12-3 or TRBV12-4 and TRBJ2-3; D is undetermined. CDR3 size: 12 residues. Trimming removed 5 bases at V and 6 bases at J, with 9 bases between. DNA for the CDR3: TGTGCCAGCAGTCTTAAAGGGGATACGCAGTATTTT. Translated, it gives CASSLKGDTQYF.

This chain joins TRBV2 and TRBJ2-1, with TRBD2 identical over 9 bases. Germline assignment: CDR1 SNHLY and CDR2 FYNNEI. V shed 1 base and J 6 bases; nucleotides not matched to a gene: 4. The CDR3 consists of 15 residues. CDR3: CASSEVRGRANEQFF. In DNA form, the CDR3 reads TGTGCCAGCAGTGAAGTGCGCGGGAGGGCCAATGAGCAGTTCTTC.

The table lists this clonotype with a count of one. DNA of the CDR3: TGTGCCAGCAGTTACTCGACGAAGGGGTGGACTGAAGCTTTCTTT. It encodes CASSYSTKGWTEAFF. This chain joins TRBV6-5 and TRBJ1-1; weak D call: TRBD1 (5 bases). From germline, CDR1 is MNHEY and CDR2 SVGAGI. V lost 0 bases and J lost 5, with 13 bases in between. CDR3 length equals 15 residues.

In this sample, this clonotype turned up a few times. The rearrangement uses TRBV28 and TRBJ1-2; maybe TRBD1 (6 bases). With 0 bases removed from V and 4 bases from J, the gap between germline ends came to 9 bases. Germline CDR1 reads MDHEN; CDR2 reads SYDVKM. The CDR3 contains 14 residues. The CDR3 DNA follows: TGTGCCAGCAGTTTATGGGGGGCGAGCTATGGCTACACCTTC. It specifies CASSLWGASYGYTF.

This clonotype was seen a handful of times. The CDR3 loop reads CASCPGAGVREQYF. CDR3 in DNA: TGTGCCAGCTGCCCGGGGGCGGGAGTACGCGAGCAGTACTTC. This rearrangement joins TRBV7-9 to TRBJ2-7, with D possibly TRBD2 on 7 matching bases. CDR3 length equals 14 residues. CDR1 is SEHNR and CDR2 is FQNEAQ in the germline V gene (reference sequence). Trimming removed 8 bases from V and 6 bases from J, with 20 bases in between.

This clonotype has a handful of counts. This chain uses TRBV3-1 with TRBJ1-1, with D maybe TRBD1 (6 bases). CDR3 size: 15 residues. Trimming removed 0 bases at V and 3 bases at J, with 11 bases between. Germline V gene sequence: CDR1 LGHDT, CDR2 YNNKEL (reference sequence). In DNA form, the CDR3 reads TGTGCCAGCAGCCAAGACGGGGGCCGGGACACTGAAGCTTTCTTT. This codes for CASSQDGGRDTEAFF.

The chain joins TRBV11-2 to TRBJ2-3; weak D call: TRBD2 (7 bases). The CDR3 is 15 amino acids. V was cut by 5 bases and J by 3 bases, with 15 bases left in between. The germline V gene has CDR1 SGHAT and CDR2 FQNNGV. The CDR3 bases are TGTGCCAGCAGCACCCGGCGGGGGCAAACAGATACGCAGTATTTT. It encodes CASSTRRGQTDTQYF.

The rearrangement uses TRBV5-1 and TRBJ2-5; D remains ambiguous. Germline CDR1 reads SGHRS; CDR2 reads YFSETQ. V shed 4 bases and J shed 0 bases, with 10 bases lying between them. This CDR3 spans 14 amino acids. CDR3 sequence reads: CASSLGPNQETQYF. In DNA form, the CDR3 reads TGCGCCAGCAGCCTCGGACCGAACCAAGAGACCCAGTACTTC.

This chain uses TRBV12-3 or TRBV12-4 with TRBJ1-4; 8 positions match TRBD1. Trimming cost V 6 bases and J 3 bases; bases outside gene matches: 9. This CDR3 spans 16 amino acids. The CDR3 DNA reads TGTGCCAGCAGCCCCAATTCAGGGGGCCCTAATGAAAAACTGTTTTTT. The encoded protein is CASSPNSGGPNEKLFF.

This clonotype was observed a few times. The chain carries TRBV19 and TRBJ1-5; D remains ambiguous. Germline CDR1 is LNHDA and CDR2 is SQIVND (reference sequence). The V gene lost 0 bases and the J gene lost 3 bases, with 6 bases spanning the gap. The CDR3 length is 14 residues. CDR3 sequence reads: CASSIDHVNQPQHF. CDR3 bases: TGTGCCAGTAGTATAGATCACGTCAATCAGCCCCAGCATTTT.

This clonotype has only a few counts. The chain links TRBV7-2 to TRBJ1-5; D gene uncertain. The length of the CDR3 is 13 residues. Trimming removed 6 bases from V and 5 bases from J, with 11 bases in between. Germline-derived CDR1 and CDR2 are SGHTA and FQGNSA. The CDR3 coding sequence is TGTGCCAGCAGTCTTTGGAGGGATCAGCCCCAGCATTTT. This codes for CASSLWRDQPQHF.

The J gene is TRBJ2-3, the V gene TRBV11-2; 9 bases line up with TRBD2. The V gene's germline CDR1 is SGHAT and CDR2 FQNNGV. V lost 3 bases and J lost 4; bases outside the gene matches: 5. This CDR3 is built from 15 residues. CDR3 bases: TGTGCCAGCAGCTTTAGCGGGAGAGGCGCAGATACGCAGTATTTT. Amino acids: CASSFSGRGADTQYF.

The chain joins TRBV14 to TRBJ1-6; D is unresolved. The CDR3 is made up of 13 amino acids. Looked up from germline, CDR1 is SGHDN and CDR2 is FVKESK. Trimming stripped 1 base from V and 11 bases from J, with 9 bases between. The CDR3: CASSQVGGTPLHF. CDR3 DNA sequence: TGTGCCAGCAGCCAAGTCGGCGGAACACCCCTCCACTTT.

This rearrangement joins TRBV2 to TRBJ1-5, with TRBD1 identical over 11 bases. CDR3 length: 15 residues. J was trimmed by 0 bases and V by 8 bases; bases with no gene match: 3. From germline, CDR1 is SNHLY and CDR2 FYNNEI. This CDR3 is CASLGQGDSNQPQHF. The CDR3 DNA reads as TGTGCCAGCCTGGGACAGGGGGATAGCAATCAGCCCCAGCATTTT.

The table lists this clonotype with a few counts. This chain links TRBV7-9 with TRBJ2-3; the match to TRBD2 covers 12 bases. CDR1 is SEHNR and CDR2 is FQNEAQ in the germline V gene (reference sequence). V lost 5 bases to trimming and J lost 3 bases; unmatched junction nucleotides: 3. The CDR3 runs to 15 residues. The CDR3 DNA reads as TGTGCCAGCAGCGTGACTAGCGGGAGTACAGATACGCAGTATTTT. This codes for CASSVTSGSTDTQYF.

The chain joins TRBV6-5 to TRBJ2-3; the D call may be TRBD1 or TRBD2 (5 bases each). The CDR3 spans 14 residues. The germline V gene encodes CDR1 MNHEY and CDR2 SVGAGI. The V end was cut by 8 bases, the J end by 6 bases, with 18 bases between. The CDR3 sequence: CASRGWPWGDTQYF. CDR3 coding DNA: TGTGCCAGCCGAGGATGGCCATGGGGGGATACGCAGTATTTT.

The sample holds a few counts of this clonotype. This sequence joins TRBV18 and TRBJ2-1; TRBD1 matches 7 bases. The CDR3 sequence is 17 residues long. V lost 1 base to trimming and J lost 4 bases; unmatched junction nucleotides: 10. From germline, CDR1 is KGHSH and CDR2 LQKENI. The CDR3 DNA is TGTGCCAGCTCACCACGAGTTGGACAGGCTAGATACAATGAGCAGTTCTTC. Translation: CASSPRVGQARYNEQFF.

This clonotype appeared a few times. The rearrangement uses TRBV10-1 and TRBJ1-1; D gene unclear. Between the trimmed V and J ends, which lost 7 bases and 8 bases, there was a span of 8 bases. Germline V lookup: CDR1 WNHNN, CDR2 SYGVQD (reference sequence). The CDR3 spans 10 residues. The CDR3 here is CASTRTEAFF. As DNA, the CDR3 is TGCGCCAGCACGCGCACGGAAGCTTTCTTT.